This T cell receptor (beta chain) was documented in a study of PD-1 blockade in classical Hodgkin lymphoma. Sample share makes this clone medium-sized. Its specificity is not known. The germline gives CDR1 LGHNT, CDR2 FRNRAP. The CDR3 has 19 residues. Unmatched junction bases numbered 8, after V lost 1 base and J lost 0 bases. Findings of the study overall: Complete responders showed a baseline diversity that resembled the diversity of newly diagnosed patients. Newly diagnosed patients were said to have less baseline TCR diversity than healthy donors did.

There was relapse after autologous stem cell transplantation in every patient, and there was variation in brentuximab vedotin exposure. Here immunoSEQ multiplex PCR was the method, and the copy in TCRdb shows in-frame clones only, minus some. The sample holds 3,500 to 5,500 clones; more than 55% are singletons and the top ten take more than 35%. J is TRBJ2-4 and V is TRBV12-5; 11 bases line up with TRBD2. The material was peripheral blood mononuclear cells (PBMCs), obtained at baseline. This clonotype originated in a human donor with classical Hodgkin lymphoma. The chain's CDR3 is CASGLDSTSGALAKNIQYF. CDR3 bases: TGTGCTAGTGGTTTGGACTCGACTAGCGGGGCGTTAGCCAAAAACATTCAGTACTTC.